The T cell receptor (beta chain) described here comes from a study of CD8 T cells in Susac syndrome. An amount of RNA that ranged from 0.5 to 1 ug was reverse transcribed with random hexamers. Amplification of the TCR beta CDR3 was carried out by immunoSEQ multiplex PCR, which spanned a total of 54 Vbeta and 13 Jbeta segments. TCRdb reanalysed the immunoSEQ multiplex PCR reads using MiXCR and keeps one entry per CDR3 protein. The repertoire holds some 300,000 distinct CDR3 sequences, with roughly 85% as singletons. CDR1 is DFQATT, CDR2 SNEGSKA, per germline (reference sequence). The V gene lost 6 bases and the J gene lost 2 bases, with 8 bases spanning the gap. This CDR3 comprises 11 residues. High-throughput TCR beta sequencing covered peripheral CD8+ and CD4+ T cells. The multiple sclerosis controls, all treatment-naive patients, had relapsing-remitting disease that was stable or active.

This sequence originates from a human donor with multiple sclerosis. Sequencing used CD8+ T cells from PBMCs. The chain combines TRBV20-1 with TRBJ2-7; D not resolved. In DNA, the CDR3 is TGCAGTGCCCCAAACACCTACGAGCAGTACTTC. Translation gives CSAPNTYEQYF.